The 4 T cell receptor beta chains given below trace back to one sample, sequenced in a study of regulatory T cells in long-lasting Graves disease. Construction of the TCR beta libraries employed iRepertoire HTBI primers in conjunction with Arm-PCR of CDR3 regions. TCRdb re-derived calls from the multiplex PCR reads in MiXCR, one entry per CDR3 protein. Among some 300,000 distinct CDR3 sequences listed, around 21% were seen once. Sample time point: persistent/refractory GD, antithyroid drugs over 5 years with positive TRAb. RNA from PBMCs was the source of the TCR library. The specimen comprised peripheral blood mononuclear cells (PBMCs), sampled when the disease was refractory, from a patient treated with antithyroid drugs. These receptor sequences come from a female donor with Graves disease.

In this sample, this clonotype turned up many times. This rearrangement joins TRBV5-1 to TRBJ1-4; the D is unclear. V lost 7 bases and J 8 bases, leaving 18 bases between the germline ends. The CDR3 loop spans 14 amino acids. Germline V lookup: CDR1 SGHRS, CDR2 YFSETQ. As DNA, the CDR3 is TGCGCCAGCTCCCCCGACACCCAGATCGAAAAACTGTTTTTT. It translates to CASSPDTQIEKLFF.

V usage is TRBV7-9 and J usage is TRBJ2-2; 10 nucleotides line up with TRBD2. The CDR3 totals 15 residues. Germline CDR1 SEHNR, CDR2 FQNEAQ (reference sequence). V was clipped by 5 bases and J by 8 bases; unmatched bases: 8. DNA of the CDR3: TGTGCCAGCAGCCTCTGGACTAGCGGCCGGGGGGAGCTGTTTTTT. It translates to CASSLWTSGRGELFF.

The rearrangement links TRBV7-8 to TRBJ2-5; 7 bases fit TRBD2. This CDR3 contains 21 residues. V shed 4 bases and J 3 bases; nucleotides not matched to a gene: 26. Germline lookup yields CDR1 SGHVS and CDR2 FQNEAQ. CDR3 loop: CASSSVPRGWDGGGTKETQYF. Here the CDR3 DNA reads TGTGCCAGCAGCTCCGTTCCTAGGGGTTGGGACGGGGGAGGGACCAAAGAGACCCAGTACTTC.

This clonotype was counted ten times or more. The chain joins TRBV3-1 to TRBJ1-5; D is unresolved. The CDR3 sequence is 15 residues long. Germline V gene sequence: CDR1 LGHDT, CDR2 YNNKEL (reference sequence). Trimming removed 5 bases from V and 3 bases from J, with 14 bases in between. The CDR3 region is CASSGNGQLNQPQHF. Here the CDR3 DNA reads TGTGCCAGCAGCGGCAACGGCCAACTCAATCAGCCCCAGCATTTT.